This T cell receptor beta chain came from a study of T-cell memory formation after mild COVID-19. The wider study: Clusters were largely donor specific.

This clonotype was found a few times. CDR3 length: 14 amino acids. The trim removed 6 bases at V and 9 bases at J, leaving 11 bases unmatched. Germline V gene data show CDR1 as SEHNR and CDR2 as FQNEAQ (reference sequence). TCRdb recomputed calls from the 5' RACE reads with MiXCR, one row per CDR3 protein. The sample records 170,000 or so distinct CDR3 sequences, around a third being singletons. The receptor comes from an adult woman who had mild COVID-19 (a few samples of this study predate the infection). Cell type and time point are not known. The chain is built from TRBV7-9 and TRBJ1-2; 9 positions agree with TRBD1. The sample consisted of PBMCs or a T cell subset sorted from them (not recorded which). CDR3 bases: TGTGCCAGCAGTCTACCGGGACAGGGTGATAGCTACACCTTC. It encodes CASSLPGQGDSYTF.